This T cell receptor (beta chain) was retrieved from a study of CD8 T cells in ankylosing spondylitis. It was by quantitative 5'-RACE with molecular barcodes that TCR beta libraries were made. Each CDR3 protein gets one entry after TCRdb re-called the 5' RACE reads with MiXCR. The table shows some 220,000 distinct CDR3 sequences, with about 10% occurring only once. Germline V gene sequence: CDR1 SGHDN, CDR2 FVKESK. The CDR3 contains 12 residues. Notes on the study in general: Both synovial fluid and blood in reactive arthritis had previously been reported to carry some motif variants. According to the report, clones linked to the disease were significantly enriched in matched synovial fluid samples taken from ankylosing spondylitis patients. CD8+ cells made up the disease-linked clones, which were relatively rare in peripheral blood.

Note on this clonotype: The antigen is unknown. Sequence at one end of the junction differs from germline and may be a read error.

What was sequenced was blood, either unsorted or a sorted T cell fraction (not recorded which). This receptor was taken from a male donor with ankylosing spondylitis or in good health (not recorded which). This chain links TRBV14 with TRBJ2-5; D is perhaps TRBD2 (5 bases). The CDR3 loop is CASSQDTTTRDF. For the CDR3, the DNA is TGTGCCAGCAGCCAAGATACGACTACCCGTGACTTC.